This record covers a single T cell receptor beta chain. The antigen is unknown. Together with a sample-barcoded 5' primer, a J-beta primer mix was included in a second PCR lasting about 6 to 11 cycles. TCRdb reprocessed the 5' RACE reads via MiXCR and lists one record per CDR3 protein. The table lists 800,000 or so distinct CDR3 sequences, approximately 59% of them singletons. The germline V gene has CDR1 LNHNV and CDR2 YYDKDF (reference sequence). There are 16 residues in the CDR3. V dropped 0 bases and J dropped 8; count of bases not matched to a gene: 8. Isolation yielded PBMCs, at least 6.5 million per sample, in every case. The data stem from a study of blood T cells in healthy people across ages. Notes on the study in general: Estimated diversity, derived from one million T cells, was regarded as an underestimate.

Material: blood. The TCR comes from a man aged 25-40 years in good health. The chain uses TRBV15 and TRBJ2-1; 9 bases are shared with TRBD2. CDR3: CATSRELSGGFDEQFF. DNA of the CDR3: TGTGCCACCAGCAGAGAGCTAAGCGGGGGGTTCGATGAGCAGTTCTTC.